This TCR beta chain was identified in a study of T cell therapy after organ transplantation. The table came from immunoSEQ multiplex PCR; TCRdb's copy has only in-frame clones and leaves some out. Of a few thousand clones in the sample, around 75% were seen once. The length of the CDR3 is 12 residues. V lost 4 bases to trimming and J lost 2 bases, with 6 bases between them. Germline-derived CDR1 and CDR2 are SEHNR and FQNEAQ (reference sequence). As regards this clone: Its antigen is still unknown.

V usage is TRBV7-9 and J usage is TRBJ2-7, with no clear D. Sequences were derived from CD8+ T cells from blood, sampled before autologous CMV-specific T cell therapy. The clonotype originates from a human patient who had received a solid organ transplant and had CMV disease. This CDR3 is CASSSATYEQYF. Written as DNA, the CDR3 is TGTGCCAGCAGCTCCGCTACCTACGAGCAGTACTTC.